Below, 24 T cell receptor beta chains from the same sample are listed, as sequenced in a study of blood T cell repertoires in COVID-19. The repertoire was sequenced with immunoSEQ multiplex PCR; TCRdb's copy has only in-frame clones and lacks some. The sample consists of 200,000 to 250,000 clones, about 86% of them appearing once. Sequencing was performed on PBMCs or T cells enriched from blood (not recorded which). These receptor sequences come from a woman aged 40 to 50 with acute COVID-19.

The chain combines TRBV5-1 with TRBJ1-4; D remains unclear. The germline V and J ends were trimmed by 4 bases and 1 base, with 11 bases remaining between them. The CDR3 extends over 15 amino acids. Germline assignment: CDR1 SGHRS and CDR2 YFSETQ. CDR3 sequence: CASSPGRITNEKLFF. CDR3 DNA: TGCGCCAGCAGCCCCGGCAGGATAACTAATGAAAAACTGTTTTTT.

This clone was found once. The chain couples TRBV18 to TRBJ1-4; no clear D. Trimming pared 6 bases from V and 2 bases from J, leaving 16 bases between. CDR1 is KGHSH, CDR2 LQKENI, per germline. The CDR3 is 16 residues long. CDR3 nucleotides: TGTGCCAGCTCCCCCTCTAGGAGCTTCACTAATGAAAAACTGTTTTTT. Translation gives CASSPSRSFTNEKLFF.

In its sample, this clone was seen a few times. The chain links TRBV30 to TRBJ1-3; D unclear. The ends were cut back, 4 bases at V and 0 bases at J, with 10 bases in the middle. The CDR3 runs to 14 residues. Germline-derived CDR1 and CDR2 are GTSNPN and SVGIG (reference sequence). CDR3 sequence: CAWTSLSSGNTIYF. The CDR3 DNA reads TGTGCCTGGACTTCACTTAGCTCTGGAAACACCATATATTTT.

The rearrangement uses TRBV6-5 and TRBJ1-2; D possibly corresponds to TRBD1 (6 bases). V was trimmed by 2 bases and J by 2 bases, leaving 15 bases between them. Germline-derived CDR1 and CDR2 are MNHEY and SVGAGI. This CDR3 contains 16 residues. The CDR3: CASSYRRGGVNYGYTF. DNA for the CDR3: TGTGCCAGCAGTTACCGAAGAGGGGGTGTAAACTATGGCTACACCTTC.

The chain links TRBV11-2 to TRBJ1-6; TRBD1 is a possible D gene (5 bases). Trimming stripped 1 base from V and 7 bases from J, with 14 bases between. Germline CDR1 reads SGHAT; CDR2 reads FQNNGV. This CDR3 has 16 residues. CDR3 in amino acids: CASSLGRGGWNSPLHF. The CDR3 DNA follows: TGTGCCAGCAGCTTAGGACGGGGGGGGTGGAATTCACCCCTCCACTTT.

The CDR3 sequence is CASSRRGDEQFF. Written as DNA, the CDR3 is TGTGCCAGCAGCCGGAGAGGTGACGAGCAGTTCTTC. The chain carries TRBV7-2 and TRBJ2-1, with D uncertain. The CDR3 extends over 12 amino acids. The germline V gene encodes CDR1 SGHTA and CDR2 FQGNSA. Trimming took 5 bases from V and 10 from J, leaving 12 bases between them.

The genes are TRBV2 and TRBJ1-5, with 8 bases identical to TRBD1. The V and J ends lost 2 bases and 3 bases, in that order; junction bases with no gene match: 3. Germline loops: CDR1 SNHLY, CDR2 FYNNEI. This CDR3 contains 15 residues. CDR3 coding DNA: TGTGCCAGCAGTGAACGGACAGGGACCAATCAGCCCCAGCATTTT. The encoded protein is CASSERTGTNQPQHF.

CDR3 protein: CASSQRQGILPPNTEAFF. CDR3 DNA: TGTGCCAGTAGTCAAAGACAGGGTATACTACCACCGAACACTGAAGCTTTCTTT. This sequence joins TRBV19 and TRBJ1-1, with 7 nucleotides matching TRBD1. The CDR3 extends over 18 amino acids. J was trimmed by 1 base and V by 5 bases; bases with no gene match: 16. In germline, CDR1 is LNHDA, CDR2 SQIVND (reference sequence).

This clone was observed many times. The rearrangement uses TRBV18 and TRBJ1-1, with D unresolved. V shed 2 bases and J shed 0 bases, with 7 bases lying between them. The CDR3 length is 14 residues. The germline CDR1 and CDR2 sequences are KGHSH and LQKENI. The CDR3 DNA reads TGTGCCAGCTCACCAGTGGCAGTGAACACTGAAGCTTTCTTT. Protein sequence: CASSPVAVNTEAFF.

The V gene is TRBV4-2, the J gene TRBJ2-7, with 7 bases aligning to TRBD2. CDR1 is LGHNA, CDR2 YNFKEQ, per germline. V trimming: 2 bases; J trimming: 3 bases; junction bases outside the gene matches: 4. This CDR3 region has 14 residues. In DNA, the CDR3 is TGTGCCAGCAGCCAAACCCGGGACTACTACGAGCAGTACTTC. It specifies CASSQTRDYYEQYF.

This clone has just a few counts. The chain joins TRBV5-1 to TRBJ2-7, with 13 bases matching TRBD2. The CDR3 has 17 residues. With 0 bases clipped from V and 5 bases from J, the junction kept 8 bases outside the gene matches. The germline V gene encodes CDR1 SGHRS and CDR2 YFSETQ. CDR3 region: CASSLGLAGGLGDEQYF. CDR3 nucleotide sequence: TGCGCCAGCAGCTTGGGACTAGCGGGAGGCTTGGGCGACGAGCAGTACTTC. The full variable domain, its missing parts supplied by reference TRBV5-1 and TRBJ2-7, is KAGVTQTPRYLIKTRGQQVTLSCSPISGHRSVSWYQQTPGQGLQFLFEYFSETQRNKGNFPGRFSGRQFSNSRSEMNVSTLELGDSALYLCASSLGLAGGLGDEQYFGPGTRLTVT.

This chain connects TRBV6-2 or TRBV6-3 to TRBJ2-7; perhaps TRBD1 as D (5 bases). CDR3 length equals 13 residues. Germline CDR1 is MNHEY and CDR2 is SVGEGT. The V and J ends lost 6 bases and 5 bases respectively, with 14 bases between them. The CDR3 spells CASSGQLGHEQYF. CDR3 coding DNA: TGTGCCAGCAGCGGACAATTAGGCCACGAGCAGTACTTC.

The rearrangement uses TRBV2 and TRBJ2-3; TRBD1 aligns across 9 bases. The ends lost 6 bases at V and 4 bases at J; junction bases unmatched: 11. CDR3 length equals 16 residues. The germline V gene has CDR1 SNHLY and CDR2 FYNNEI. The CDR3, as DNA: TGTGCCAGCAGAGCGCCCACAGGGGGCGGCGCAGATACGCAGTATTTT. Amino acid sequence: CASRAPTGGGADTQYF.

The rearrangement links TRBV10-3 to TRBJ1-4; D possibly corresponds to TRBD1 (6 bases). In germline, CDR1 is ENHRY, CDR2 SYGVKD. The CDR3 covers 15 residues. The V gene lost 1 base and the J gene lost 8 bases, with 14 bases spanning the gap. CDR3 loop: CAISEFSGDKEKLFF. The CDR3 nucleotides are TGTGCCATCAGTGAGTTTTCAGGGGACAAAGAAAAACTGTTTTTT.

The chain links TRBV5-1 to TRBJ1-5; the D is unclear. Germline V gene lookup returns CDR1 SGHRS and CDR2 YFSETQ. Trimming cost V 4 bases and J 7 bases, with 12 bases left between them. The length of the CDR3 is 13 residues. In DNA, the CDR3 is TGCGCCAGCAGCGTTGAGGGCAGCCAGCCCCAGCATTTT. It yields the protein CASSVEGSQPQHF.

V and J are TRBV5-1 and TRBJ2-5; unclear D gene. CDR1 and CDR2 (germline): SGHRS, YFSETQ. V shed 0 bases and J shed 1 base, with 4 bases lying between them. The CDR3 length is 13 residues. The CDR3 nucleotides read TGCGCCAGCAGCTTGGGACTCCAAGAGACCCAGTACTTC. Protein product: CASSLGLQETQYF.

The rearrangement links TRBV5-1 to TRBJ2-2, with 8 bases lining up with TRBD2. J lost 2 bases, V lost 2 bases, and 2 bases had no gene match. The CDR3 extends over 15 amino acids. Germline values: CDR1 SGHRS, CDR2 YFSETQ. The CDR3 sequence: CASSLTSGNTGELFF. The CDR3 region has the DNA TGCGCCAGCAGCTTAACTAGCGGTAACACCGGGGAGCTGTTTTTT.

CDR3 region: CASSSREGPGELFF. The DNA of the CDR3 is TGCGCCAGTTCTTCTCGGGAGGGCCCCGGGGAGCTGTTTTTT. The chain is built from TRBV10-1 and TRBJ2-2, with TRBD2 identical over 8 bases. J was trimmed by 6 bases and V by 9 bases; bases with no gene match: 9. CDR1 and CDR2 (germline): WNHNN, SYGVQD (reference sequence). CDR3 length equals 14 residues.

The chain combines TRBV10-3 with TRBJ1-4; no clear D. Per germline, CDR1 ENHRY and CDR2 SYGVKD. This CDR3 is built from 13 residues. Deletions cut 8 bases from V and 3 bases from J, with 10 bases between. CDR3 coding DNA: TGTGCCATCGGCGGAGGTTCTAATGAAAAACTGTTTTTT. Encoded protein: CAIGGGSNEKLFF.

The J gene is TRBJ1-6, the V gene TRBV5-1; 10 nucleotides line up with TRBD1. V shed 0 bases and J 8 bases; nucleotides not matched to a gene: 2. The CDR3 runs to 15 residues. The germline V gene has CDR1 SGHRS and CDR2 YFSETQ. The DNA of the CDR3 is TGCGCCAGCAGCTTGGAAGGACAGGGGGATTCACCCCTCCACTTT. Its translation is CASSLEGQGDSPLHF.

This clone was counted a single time. CDR3 sequence (DNA): TGTGCCAGCAGTTTCGGCGGATCAACTAATGAAAAACTGTTTTTT. It codes for CASSFGGSTNEKLFF. The chain employs TRBV28 and TRBJ1-4; no clear D. V was shortened by 3 bases and J by 0 bases, with 8 bases between the two germline ends. Germline CDR1 reads MDHEN; CDR2 reads SYDVKM. The CDR3 length is 15 residues.

CDR3 coding DNA: TGTGCCTGGAGTTTTTCAGGGCCTGGTGAAAAACTGTTTTTT. Translated, it gives CAWSFSGPGEKLFF. This chain uses TRBV30 with TRBJ1-4, with D tentatively TRBD1 (5 bases). The CDR3 spans 14 residues. V lost 2 bases and J 7 bases, leaving 14 bases between the germline ends. Germline CDR1 GTSNPN, CDR2 SVGIG (reference sequence).

A single count supports this clone. This chain joins TRBV29-1 and TRBJ1-4, with TRBD1 as a possible D gene (6 bases). V was clipped by 7 bases and J by 4 bases, with 10 bases between them. This CDR3 contains 12 residues. Germline V gene sequence: CDR1 SQVTM, CDR2 ANQGSEA. CDR3 protein: CSARGYNEKLFF. CDR3 bases: TGCAGCGCCAGGGGTTATAATGAAAAACTGTTTTTT.

The chain has TRBV18 and TRBJ2-7, with D possibly TRBD2 on 5 matching bases. CDR3 length equals 13 residues. CDR1 KGHSH and CDR2 LQKENI come from the germline V gene. Trimming removed 4 bases at V and 3 bases at J, with 10 bases between. CDR3 amino acids: CASSLTRDYEQYF. The CDR3 nucleotides are TGTGCCAGCTCACTAACCCGGGACTACGAGCAGTACTTC.